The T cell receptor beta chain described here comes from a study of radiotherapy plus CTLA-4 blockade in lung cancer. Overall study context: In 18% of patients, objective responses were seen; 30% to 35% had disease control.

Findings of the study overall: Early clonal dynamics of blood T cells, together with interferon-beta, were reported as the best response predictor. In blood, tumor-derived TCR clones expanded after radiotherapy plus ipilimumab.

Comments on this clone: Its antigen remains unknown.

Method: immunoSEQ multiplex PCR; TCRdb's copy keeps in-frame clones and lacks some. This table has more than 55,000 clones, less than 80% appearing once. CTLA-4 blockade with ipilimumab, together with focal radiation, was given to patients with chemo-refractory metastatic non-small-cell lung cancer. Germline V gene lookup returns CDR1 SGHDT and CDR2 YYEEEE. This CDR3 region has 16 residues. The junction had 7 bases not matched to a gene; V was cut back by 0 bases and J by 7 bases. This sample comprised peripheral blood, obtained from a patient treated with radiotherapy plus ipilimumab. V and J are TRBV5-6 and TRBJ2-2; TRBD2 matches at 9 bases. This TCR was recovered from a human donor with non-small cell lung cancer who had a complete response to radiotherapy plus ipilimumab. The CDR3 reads CASSLVGSGSDGELFF. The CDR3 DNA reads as TGTGCCAGCAGCTTGGTAGGTAGCGGGAGTGACGGGGAGCTGTTTTTT. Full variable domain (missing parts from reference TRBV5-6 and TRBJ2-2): DAGVTQSPTHLIKTRGQQVTLRCSPKSGHDTVSWYQQALGQGPQFIFQYYEEEERQRGNFPDRFSGHQFPNYSSELNVNALLLGDSALYLCASSLVGSGSDGELFFGEGSRLTVL.